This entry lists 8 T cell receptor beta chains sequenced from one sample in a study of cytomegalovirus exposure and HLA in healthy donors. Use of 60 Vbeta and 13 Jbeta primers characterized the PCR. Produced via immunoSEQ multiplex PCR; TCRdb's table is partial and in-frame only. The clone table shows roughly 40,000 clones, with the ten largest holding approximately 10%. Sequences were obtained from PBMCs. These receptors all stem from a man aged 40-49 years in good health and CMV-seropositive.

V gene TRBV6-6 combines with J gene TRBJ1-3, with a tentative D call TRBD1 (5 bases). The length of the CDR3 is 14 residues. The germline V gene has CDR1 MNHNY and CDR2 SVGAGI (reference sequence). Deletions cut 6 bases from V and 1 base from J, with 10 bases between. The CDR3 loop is CASRRQGSGNTIYF. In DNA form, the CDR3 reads TGTGCCAGCAGACGTCAGGGTTCTGGAAACACCATATATTTT.

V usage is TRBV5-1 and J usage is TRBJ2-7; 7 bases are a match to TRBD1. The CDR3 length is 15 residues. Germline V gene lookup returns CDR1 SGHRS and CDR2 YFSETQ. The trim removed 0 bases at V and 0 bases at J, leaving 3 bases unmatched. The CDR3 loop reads CASSLVPGGSYEQYF. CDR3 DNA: TGCGCCAGCAGCTTGGTACCAGGGGGCTCCTACGAGCAGTACTTC.

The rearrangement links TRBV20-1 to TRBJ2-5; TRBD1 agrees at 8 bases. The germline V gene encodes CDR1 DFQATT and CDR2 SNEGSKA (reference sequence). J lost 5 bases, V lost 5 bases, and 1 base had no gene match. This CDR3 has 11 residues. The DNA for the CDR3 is TGCAGTGCTTACAGGGGGGAGACCCAGTACTTC. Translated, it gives CSAYRGETQYF.

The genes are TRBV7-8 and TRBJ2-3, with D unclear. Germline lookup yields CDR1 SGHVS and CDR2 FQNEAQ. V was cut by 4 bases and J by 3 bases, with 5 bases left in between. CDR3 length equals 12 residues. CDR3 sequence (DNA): TGTGCCAGCAGCTCCCAAACAGATACGCAGTATTTT. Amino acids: CASSSQTDTQYF. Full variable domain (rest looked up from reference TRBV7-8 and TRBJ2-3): GAGVSQSPRYKVAKRGQDVALRCDPISGHVSLFWYQQALGQGPEFLTYFQNEAQLDKSGLPSDRFFAERPEGSVSTLKIQRTQQEDSAVYLCASSSQTDTQYFGPGTRLTVL.

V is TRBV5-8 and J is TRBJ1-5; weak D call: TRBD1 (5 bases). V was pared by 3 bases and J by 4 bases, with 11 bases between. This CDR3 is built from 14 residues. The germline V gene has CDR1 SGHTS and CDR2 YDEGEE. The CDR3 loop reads CASSSQGLNQPQHF. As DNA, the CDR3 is TGTGCCAGCAGCTCCCAGGGCTTGAATCAGCCCCAGCATTTT.

The CDR3 DNA reads TGTGCCAGCAGTCCCAGTAGGGGTGGTCTGTTTTTT. Protein: CASSPSRGGLFF. V gene TRBV28 combines with J gene TRBJ1-4; TRBD1 is a possible D gene (5 bases). CDR3 size: 12 residues. The V gene's germline CDR1 is MDHEN and CDR2 SYDVKM. V lost 5 bases and J 14 bases, leaving 15 bases between the germline ends.

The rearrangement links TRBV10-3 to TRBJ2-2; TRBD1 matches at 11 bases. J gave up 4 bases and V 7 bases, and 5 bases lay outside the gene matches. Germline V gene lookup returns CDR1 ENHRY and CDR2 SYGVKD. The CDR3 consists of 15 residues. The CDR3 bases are TGTGCCATCACCCCGGGACAGGGGGTCACCGGGGAGCTGTTTTTT. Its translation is CAITPGQGVTGELFF.

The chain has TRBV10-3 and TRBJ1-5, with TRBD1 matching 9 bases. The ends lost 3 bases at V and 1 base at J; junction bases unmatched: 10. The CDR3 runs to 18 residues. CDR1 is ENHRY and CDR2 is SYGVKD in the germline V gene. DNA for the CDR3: TGTGCCATCAGTGACGCCCACACAGGGGGCGCGAGCAATCAGCCCCAGCATTTT. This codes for CAISDAHTGGASNQPQHF.